This paragraph reports one TCR beta chain. This specimen belongs to a study of PD-1 blockade in mismatch repair-deficient tumors. V dropped 5 bases and J dropped 7 bases, with 15 bases sitting between them. The CDR3 consists of 14 residues. Germline CDR1 is SGHNT and CDR2 is YENEEA. Here immunoSEQ multiplex PCR was the method, and the copy in TCRdb shows in-frame clones only, minus some. This sample has about 84,000 clones; over 70% occur once, and the top ten carry just over 2.5%. This chain joins TRBV11-3 and TRBJ2-1; possibly TRBD1 for D (5 bases). The receptor's source is an adult with mismatch repair-deficient cancer. The source was peripheral blood, collected 12 weeks after starting pembrolizumab. CDR3 in DNA: TGTGCCAGCAGCACGTACCGACAGCCGAATGAGCAGTTCTTC. Translated, it gives CASSTYRQPNEQFF.